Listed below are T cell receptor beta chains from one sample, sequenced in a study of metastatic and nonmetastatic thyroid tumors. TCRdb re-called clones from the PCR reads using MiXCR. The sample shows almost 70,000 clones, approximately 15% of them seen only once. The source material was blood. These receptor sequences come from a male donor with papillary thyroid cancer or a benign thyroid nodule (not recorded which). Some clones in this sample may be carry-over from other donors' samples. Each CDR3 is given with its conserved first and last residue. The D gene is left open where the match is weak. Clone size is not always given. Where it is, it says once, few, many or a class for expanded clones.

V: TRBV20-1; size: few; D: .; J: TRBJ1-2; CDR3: CSASPLFVVGQTYGYTF; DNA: TGCAGTGCTAGTCCCCTGTTTGTCGTAGGACAGACCTATGGCTACACCTTC
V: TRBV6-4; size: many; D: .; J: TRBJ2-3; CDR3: CATEGAGETNLKGDTQYF; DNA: TGTGCCACCGAAGGGGCAGGGGAAACTAATCTAAAGGGGGATACGCAGTATTTT
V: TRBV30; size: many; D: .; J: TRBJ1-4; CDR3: CAWSGGDEKLFF; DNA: TGTGCCTGGAGTGGAGGGGATGAAAAACTGTTTTTT
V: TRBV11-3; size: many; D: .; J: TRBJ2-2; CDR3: CASSSQRPGELFF; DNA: TGTGCCAGCAGCTCTCAGAGGCCCGGGGAGCTGTTTTTT
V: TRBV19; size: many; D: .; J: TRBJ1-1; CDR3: CASSIGVNTEAFF; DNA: TGTGCCAGTAGTATTGGGGTAAACACTGAAGCTTTCTTT
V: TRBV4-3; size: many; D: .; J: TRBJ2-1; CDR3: CASSQAMKGLDEQFF; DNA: TGCGCCAGCAGCCAGGCCATGAAGGGGCTCGATGAGCAGTTCTTC
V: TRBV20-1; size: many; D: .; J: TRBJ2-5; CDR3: CSAGGQPVRWTQYF; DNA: TGCAGTGCAGGGGGGCAGCCGGTCCGATGGACCCAGTACTTC
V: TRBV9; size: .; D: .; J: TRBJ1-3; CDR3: CASSFAGDSGNTIYF; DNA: TGTGCCAGCAGCTTTGCGGGAGACTCTGGAAACACCATATATTTT
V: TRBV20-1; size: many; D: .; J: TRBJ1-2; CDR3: CSASAANYGYTF; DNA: TGCAGTGCTAGCGCGGCTAACTATGGCTACACCTTC
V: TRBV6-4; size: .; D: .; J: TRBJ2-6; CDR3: CASSDSGANVLTF; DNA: TGTGCCAGCAGTGACTCTGGGGCCAACGTCCTGACTTTC
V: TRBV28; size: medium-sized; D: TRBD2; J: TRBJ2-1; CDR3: CASSSMVAGGYNEQFF; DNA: TGTGCCAGCAGTTCGATGGTGGCGGGAGGGTACAATGAGCAGTTCTTC
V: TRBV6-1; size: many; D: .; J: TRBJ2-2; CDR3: CASRKTGLPGELFF; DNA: TGTGCCAGCAGGAAAACGGGACTTCCCGGGGAGCTGTTTTTT
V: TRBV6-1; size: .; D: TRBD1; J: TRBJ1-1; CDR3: CASSLGAVTGPYTEAFF; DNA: TGTGCCAGCTCGTTAGGGGCTGTGACAGGGCCTTACACTGAAGCTTTCTTT
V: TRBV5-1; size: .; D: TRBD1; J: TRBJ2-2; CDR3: CASSLGGGSGELFF; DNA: TGCGCCAGCAGCTTGGGAGGGGGCAGCGGGGAGCTGTTTTTT
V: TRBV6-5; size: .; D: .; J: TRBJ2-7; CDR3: CASSYSGSLYEQYF; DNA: TGTGCCAGCAGTTACTCGGGTAGTTTGTACGAGCAGTACTTC
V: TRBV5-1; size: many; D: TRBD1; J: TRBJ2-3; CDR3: CASSPGQGTDTQYF; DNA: TGCGCCAGCAGCCCGGGACAGGGCACAGATACGCAGTATTTT
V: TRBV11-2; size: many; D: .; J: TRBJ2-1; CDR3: CASSLDYREFSYNEQFF; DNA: TGTGCCAGCAGCTTAGATTACAGGGAGTTTAGCTACAATGAGCAGTTCTTC
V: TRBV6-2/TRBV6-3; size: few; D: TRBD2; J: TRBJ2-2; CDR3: CASRRRLAGWPNTGELFF; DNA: TGTGCCAGCAGACGCCGGCTAGCGGGATGGCCTAACACCGGGGAGCTGTTTTTT
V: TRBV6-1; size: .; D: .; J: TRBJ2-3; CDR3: CASSEAAFATDTQYF; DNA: TGTGCCAGCAGTGAAGCGGCCTTCGCGACAGATACGCAGTATTTT
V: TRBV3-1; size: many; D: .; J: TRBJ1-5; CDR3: CASSPRGASNQPQHF; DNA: TGTGCCAGCAGCCCAAGGGGGGCAAGCAATCAGCCCCAGCATTTT
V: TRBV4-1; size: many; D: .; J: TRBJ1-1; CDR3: CASSLTASYMNTEAFF; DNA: TGCGCCAGCAGCCTTACGGCCAGTTACATGAACACTGAAGCTTTCTTT
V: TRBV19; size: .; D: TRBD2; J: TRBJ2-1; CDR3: CASSIGVRLAGGSNEQFF; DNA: TGTGCCAGTAGTATAGGTGTTAGACTAGCGGGAGGTAGTAATGAGCAGTTCTTC
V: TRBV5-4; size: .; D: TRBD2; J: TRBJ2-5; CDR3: CASSLEGSSGGRKTQYF; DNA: TGTGCCAGCAGCTTGGAGGGCTCTAGCGGGGGGAGGAAGACCCAGTACTTC
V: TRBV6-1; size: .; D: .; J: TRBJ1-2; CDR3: CASSKETVYVYTF; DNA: TGTGCCAGCAGCAAGGAAACGGTCTATGTCTACACCTTC
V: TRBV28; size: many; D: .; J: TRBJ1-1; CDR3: CASSLRQEHTEAFF; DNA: TGTGCCAGCAGTTTACGACAGGAGCACACTGAAGCTTTCTTT
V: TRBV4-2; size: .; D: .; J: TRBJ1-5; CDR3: CASSQELLQARAQHF; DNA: TGTGCCAGCAGCCAAGAACTTTTACAGGCCCGAGCCCAGCATTTT
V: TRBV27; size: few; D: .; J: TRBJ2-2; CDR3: CVRSYGTGELFF; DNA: TGTGTCAGAAGCTATGGCACCGGGGAGCTGTTTTTT
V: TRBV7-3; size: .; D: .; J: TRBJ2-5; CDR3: CASSRSREETQYF; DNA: TGTGCCAGCAGCCGCTCCCGTGAGGAGACACAGTACTTC
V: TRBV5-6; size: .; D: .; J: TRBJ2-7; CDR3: CASSPGRTYEQYF; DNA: TGTGCCAGCAGCCCGGGGCGGACCTACGAGCAGTACTTC
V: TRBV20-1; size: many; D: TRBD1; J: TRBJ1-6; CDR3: CSAREGDRARNSPLHF; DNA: TGCAGTGCTAGAGAAGGGGACAGAGCCAGAAATTCACCCCTCCACTTT
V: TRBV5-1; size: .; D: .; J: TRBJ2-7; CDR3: CASSLVARSSYEQYF; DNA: TGCGCCAGCAGCTTGGTCGCCAGGTCCTCCTACGAGCAGTACTTC
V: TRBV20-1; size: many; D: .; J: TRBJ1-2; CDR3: CSASLRDKQNYGYTF; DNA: TGCAGTGCTAGTCTGCGGGACAAGCAGAACTATGGCTACACCTTC
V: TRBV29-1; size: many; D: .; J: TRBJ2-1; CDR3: CSVHLAPPYNEQFF; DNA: TGCAGCGTTCACCTAGCACCACCTTACAATGAGCAGTTCTTC
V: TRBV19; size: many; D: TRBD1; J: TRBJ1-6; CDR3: CASRWDRDSPLHF; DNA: TGTGCCAGTAGATGGGACAGGGATTCACCCCTCCACTTT
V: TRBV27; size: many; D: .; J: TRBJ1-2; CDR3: CASSLSPGGQDGYTF; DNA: TGTGCCAGCAGTTTATCCCCCGGGGGGCAAGATGGCTACACCTTC
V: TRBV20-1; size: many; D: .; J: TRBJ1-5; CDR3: CSAYRRNQPQHF; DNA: TGCAGTGCTTACAGGAGAAATCAGCCCCAGCATTTT
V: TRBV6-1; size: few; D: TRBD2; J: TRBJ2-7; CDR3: CASSERLAGDEQYF; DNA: TGTGCCAGCAGTGAACGGCTAGCGGGGGACGAGCAGTACTTC
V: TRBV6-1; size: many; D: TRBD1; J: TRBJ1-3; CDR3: CASSQPSTGLNTIYF; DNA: TGTGCCAGCAGTCAACCATCGACAGGGCTAAACACCATATATTTT
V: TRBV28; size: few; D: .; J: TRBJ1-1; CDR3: CASGLRQERTEAFF; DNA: TGTGCCAGCGGTTTACGACAGGAGCGCACTGAAGCTTTCTTT
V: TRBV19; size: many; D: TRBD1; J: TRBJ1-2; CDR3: CASSTGTGWYGYTF; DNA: TGTGCCAGTAGTACCGGGACAGGGTGGTATGGCTACACCTTC
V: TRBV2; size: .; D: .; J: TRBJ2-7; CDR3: CASSDSTYEQYF; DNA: TGTGCCAGCAGTGACAGCACCTACGAGCAGTACTTC
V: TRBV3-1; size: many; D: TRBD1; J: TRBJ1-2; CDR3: CASSPLSGQGSYGYTF; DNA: TGTGCCAGCAGCCCTTTATCGGGACAGGGCAGCTATGGCTACACCTTC
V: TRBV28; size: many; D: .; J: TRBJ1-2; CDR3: CASRPGTDYGYTF; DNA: TGTGCCAGCAGACCCGGGACGGACTATGGCTACACCTTC
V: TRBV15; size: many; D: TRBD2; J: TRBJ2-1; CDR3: CATSRDSLSGRVGEQFF; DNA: TGTGCCACCAGCAGAGATTCGCTTAGCGGGAGGGTCGGTGAGCAGTTCTTC
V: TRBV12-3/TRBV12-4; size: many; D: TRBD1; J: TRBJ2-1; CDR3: CASTTGTGAYNEQFF; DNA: TGTGCCAGTACCACCGGGACAGGAGCCTACAATGAGCAGTTCTTC
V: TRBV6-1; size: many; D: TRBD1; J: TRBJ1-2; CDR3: CASSLTGDSGYTF; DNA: TGTGCCAGCAGTTTAACAGGGGACTCTGGCTACACCTTC
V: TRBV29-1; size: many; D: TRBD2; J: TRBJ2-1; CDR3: CSVGAGGGGFF; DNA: TGCAGCGTTGGAGCTGGCGGCGGGGGGTTCTTC
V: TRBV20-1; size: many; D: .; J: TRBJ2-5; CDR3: CSARGQSHQETQYF; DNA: TGCAGTGCCCGAGGTCAGTCTCACCAAGAGACCCAGTACTTC
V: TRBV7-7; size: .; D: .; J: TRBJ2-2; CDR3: CASSFSSGGELFF; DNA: TGTGCTAGCAGCTTCAGCTCCGGAGGGGAGCTGTTTTTC
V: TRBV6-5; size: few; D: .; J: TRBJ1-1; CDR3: CASSYSQDMNTEAFF; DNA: TGTGCCAGCAGTTACTCGCAGGACATGAACACTGAAGCTTTCTTT
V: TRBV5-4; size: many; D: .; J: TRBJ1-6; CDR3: CASSFERRNSPLHF; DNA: TGTGCCAGCAGCTTCGAACGGCGGAATTCACCCCTCCACTTT
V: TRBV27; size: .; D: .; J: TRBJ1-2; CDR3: CASSPTASVVANYVYTF; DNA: TGTGCCAGCAGCCCTACGGCCAGTGTAGTAGCTAACTATGTCTACACCTTC
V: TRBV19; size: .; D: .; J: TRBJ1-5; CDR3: CASSWGTVYQPKHF; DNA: TGTGCCAGTAGTTGGGGAACAGTGTATCAGCCCAAACATTTT